This TCR beta chain comes out of a study of T-cell memory formation after mild COVID-19. In the study overall: The study found TCR clusters largely donor specific. Findings and caveats of the study: Prior to infection, memory already included some responding clones, suggesting cross-reactive memory joined.

As to this clonotype: Its antigen is not known.

Per germline, CDR1 KGHSH and CDR2 LQKENI. The CDR3 totals 18 residues. Unmatched junction bases numbered 23, after V lost 11 bases and J lost 2 bases. Libraries for TCRalpha and TCRbeta carried sample barcodes and unique molecular identifiers via 5'RACE. TCRdb independently ran MiXCR on the 5' RACE reads; one entry per CDR3 protein. Of 550,000 to 700,000 distinct CDR3 sequences listed, 15% to 20% are singletons. Sequencing was carried out using PBMCs or a T cell subset sorted from them (not recorded which). The chain employs TRBV18 and TRBJ1-1; 7 nucleotides match TRBD1. The origin of this receptor is an adult woman who had mild COVID-19 (a few samples of this study predate the infection). Cell type and time point are not known. CDR3 region: CALSRVRQGKGDNTEAFF. CDR3 sequence (DNA): TGTGCCCTCTCCCGAGTCCGACAGGGAAAAGGGGATAACACTGAAGCTTTCTTT.